This entry is about one T cell receptor beta chain. Measured with immunoSEQ multiplex PCR; TCRdb has only the in-frame clones, and not every one. In the table there are roughly 91,000 clones, around 96% of which are singletons. V lost 5 bases, J lost 4 bases, and 8 bases stayed unmatched. Looked up from germline, CDR1 is SGDLS and CDR2 is YYNGEE. This CDR3 has 14 residues. The data belong to a study of OX40 agonist ivuxolimab in advanced cancers. This sequence was found in an adult with an advanced solid tumor such as melanoma, head and neck, liver or kidney cancer. The gene calls are TRBV9 and TRBJ2-5; 7 positions agree with TRBD2. The sample in question was CD4+ or CD8+ T cells sorted from blood, obtained in a trial of the OX40 agonist ivuxolimab. CDR3 DNA sequence: TGTGCCAGCAGTCCTAAGCGGGAACGAGAGACCCAGTACTTC. This translates into CASSPKRERETQYF.